A single sample gave rise to the 5 T cell receptor delta chains below, sequenced in a study of gamma-delta T cells after stem cell transplantation. TCRdb reanalyzed the RT-PCR reads using CATT. The profile shows 10,000 to 13,000 delta-chain clones, around 42% of them singletons. The source material was gamma-delta T cells. The receptors here all came from a human donor. It is not recorded whose cells these are; they may come from a transplant donor.

The sample holds a few counts of this clone. A junction boundary mismatches the germline segment, possibly from a read error. Other DNA sequences in the same sample also yield this CDR3. This rearrangement joins TRDV2 to TRDJ2; TRDD3 aligns across 12 bases. Per germline, CDR1 GEAIGNYY and CDR2 EKD. The CDR3 loop spans 14 amino acids. In DNA form, the CDR3 reads TGCGCCTGTGACTGGGGGATACCGACAGCACAACTCTTCTTT. Residues: CACDWGIPTAQLFF.

As to this clone: This could be a read error, since a much larger clone is one nucleotide away. The chain couples TRDV2 to TRDJ2; 8 bases are a match to TRDD3. Trimming took 4 bases from V and 0 from J; bases not matched to a gene: 3. Germline CDR1 and CDR2: GEAIGNYY and EKD. The CDR3 is made up of 15 amino acids. The chain's CDR3 is CACDVGYALTAQLFF. CDR3 coding DNA: TGTGCCTGTGATGTGGGATACGCTTTGACAGCACAACTCTTCTTT.

As to this clone: A junction boundary mismatches the germline segment, possibly from a read error. The gene calls are TRDV2 and TRDJ1; TRDD3 matches at 9 bases. Germline CDR1 reads GEAIGNYY; CDR2 reads EKD. This CDR3 spans 22 amino acids. The CDR3 is CACDSVSELGTGGPVHTGKLIF. CDR3 DNA sequence: TGTGCCTGTGACTCTGTCTCGGAGTTGGGTACTGGGGGACCTGTGCACACCGGTAAACTCATCTTT.

This clone was observed a handful of times. Within the sample, other DNA sequences also encode this same CDR3. The CDR3, as DNA: TGTGCCTTCTGCATCGCTACCTGGGGGATCTCTACCGATAAACTCATCTTT. Translated: CAFCIATWGISTDKLIF. This sequence joins TRDV3 and TRDJ1; 9 nucleotides agree with TRDD3. Germline lookup yields CDR1 TVYSNPD and CDR2 GDNSRS (reference sequence). This CDR3 has 17 amino acids. J was trimmed by 2 bases and V by 3 bases; bases with no gene match: 16. The entire variable domain, with the rest obtained from reference TRDV3 and TRDJ1, is as follows: CDKVTQSSPDQTVASGSEVVLLCTYDTVYSNPDLFWYRIRPDYSFQFVFYGDNSRSEGADFTQGRFSVKHILTQKAFHLVISPVRTEDSATYYCAFCIATWGISTDKLIFGKGTRVTVEP.

The chain uses TRDV1 and TRDJ1; TRDD2 might be the D (5 bases). Looked up from germline, CDR1 is TSWWSYY and CDR2 is QGS. V lost 1 base and J 0 bases, leaving 33 bases between the germline ends. CDR3 length: 23 residues. The CDR3 region is CALGEPLAFSLLEWRTYTDKLIF. CDR3 in DNA: TGTGCTCTTGGGGAACCTCTGGCCTTCTCTCTTCTAGAGTGGAGGACGTACACCGATAAACTCATCTTT.